This entry describes one T cell receptor beta chain. Its antigen has not been determined. Base qualities are not at hand, and no much larger clone is one base apart. The immunoSEQ Assay, a bias-controlled multiplex PCR, was used to amplify TCRbeta CDR3 regions from genomic DNA. In the source study's methods: The number of nucleated cells in each sample was estimated by amplification of reference gene primers within the assay. To quantify the absolute abundance of each unique TCRbeta CDR3 rearrangement, sequence reads were collapsed and filtered. For each sample, productive Simpson clonality was calculated as the square root of Simpson's diversity index over productive rearrangements. This immuneACCESS table, as held by TCRdb, lists in-frame sequences with V and J called but not all clones. Of the missing ones, under half trace to an unresolved V gene in checked studies; the others have no known cause. V and J calls and clone size are those listed in that table; D and trimming were worked out from the DNA. For this sample there are 200,000 to 250,000 clones; approximately 78% appear just once. Clones ranked in the top ten supply approximately 7.6% of the sample.

The sample comes from a study of blood T cell repertoires in COVID-19 (dated by TCRdb to the early 2020s). With regard to the full study: The collaborator samples originated in the United States, Italy and Spain and spanned the acute and convalescent phases of COVID-19. The prospective study material was composed of cDNA or gDNA derived from T cells, B-cell-depleted T cells, or PBMCs. Subjects who had been exposed to COVID-19, were actively infected with it, or had recovered from it provided the deeply sampled blood TCRbeta repertoires that made up the dataset. A freely available public database, intended as a resource for researchers studying the immune response to SARS-CoV-2, is where the repertoires were released. Samples were obtained from the ongoing ImmuneRACE study (first 160 participants) and from about 1,300 subjects provided by 6 global collaborators. Sample metadata almost always included a de-identified subject ID, COVID-19 status, age in years and sex. Where HLA class I and class II types were available, the types were taken from metadata supplied by the sample provider, not from assay-based typing.

At one collaborating source in Seattle, patients were enrolled during active infection and were followed longitudinally through the course of disease. Collaborating institutions collected whole blood in K2EDTA tubes following their own protocols. For TCRbeta analysis, collaborator samples were shipped as frozen whole blood, as isolated PBMCs, or as DNA extracted from either sample type. Results the study describes overall, beyond this receptor: The amount of clinical and demographic metadata varied by source and participant and was provided uncurated.

V drops 5 bases and J drops 8 bases, leaving 15 bases in between. Sequences MNHEY (CDR1) and SVGAGI (CDR2) are obtained from the germline V gene. Counted from cysteine to phenylalanine, this CDR3 has 13 amino acids. Left in the record is the CDR3 DNA by itself, 39 bases read in frame from the first base. The rearranged chain carries TRBV6-5 and TRBJ1-2; the D region possibly corresponds to TRBD1 (5 bases align). Input material: peripheral blood. This sequence was found in a woman aged 80 or over with COVID-19, enrolled during active disease. In nucleotide form, the sequence is TGTGCCAGCAGTAATAGGGGTGCCTTCGGCTACACCTTC. Translated, this is CASSNRGAFGYTF.